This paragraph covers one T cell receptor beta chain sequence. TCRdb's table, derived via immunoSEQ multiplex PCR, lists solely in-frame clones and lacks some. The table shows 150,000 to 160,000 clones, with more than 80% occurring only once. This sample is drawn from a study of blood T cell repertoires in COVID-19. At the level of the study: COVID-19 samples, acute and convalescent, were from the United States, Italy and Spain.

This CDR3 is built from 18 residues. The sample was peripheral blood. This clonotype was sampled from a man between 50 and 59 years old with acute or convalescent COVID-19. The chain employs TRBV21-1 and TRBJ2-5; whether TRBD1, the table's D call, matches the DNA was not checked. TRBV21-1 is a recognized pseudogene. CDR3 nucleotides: TGTGCCAGCAGCAAGGATTTCCGGGACAGTACCATCCAAGAGACCCAGTACTTC. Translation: CASSKDFRDSTIQETQYF.